These 27 T cell receptor beta chains were sequenced from one sample in a study of cytomegalovirus exposure and HLA in healthy donors. The PCR had 60 Vbeta and 13 Jbeta primers. TCRdb's copy holds only in-frame clones and misses some; the assay was immunoSEQ multiplex PCR. The data contain fewer than 150,000 clones, 73% of them singletons. The sequenced material came from PBMCs. Receptors originate from a human donor in good health.

The V call is TRBV7-8, the J call TRBJ1-6; D perhaps matches TRBD1 (5 bases). Between the trimmed V and J ends, which lost 5 bases and 6 bases, there was a span of 11 bases. CDR1 is SGHVS and CDR2 is FQNEAQ in the germline V gene. This CDR3 has 14 amino acids. CDR3: CASSVDRTNSPLHF. The CDR3 nucleotides are TGTGCCAGCAGCGTCGACAGAACTAATTCACCCCTCCACTTT.

The chain combines TRBV5-1 with TRBJ2-7, with TRBD2 matching 7 bases. This CDR3 is built from 14 residues. CDR1 is SGHRS, CDR2 YFSETQ, per germline. With V trimmed by 1 base and J by 7 bases, 8 bases remained unmatched. Here the CDR3 reads CASSLPAGAREQYF. The CDR3 DNA is TGCGCCAGCAGCTTGCCTGCGGGAGCCAGGGAGCAGTACTTC.

The rearrangement joins TRBV5-1 to TRBJ2-6, with TRBD2 as a possible D gene (5 bases). Trimming cost V 4 bases and J 0 bases, with 20 bases left between them. The CDR3 sequence is 19 residues long. Germline V gives CDR1 SGHRS, CDR2 YFSETQ. The CDR3 bases are TGCGCCAGCAGCCAACAGCCGGGCACTAGACGCTCTGGGGCCAACGTCCTGACTTTC. This codes for CASSQQPGTRRSGANVLTF.

The chain carries TRBV19 and TRBJ2-7, with D possibly being TRBD2 (6 bases). Per the germline V gene, CDR1 is LNHDA and CDR2 is SQIVND (reference sequence). The CDR3 is 14 residues long. With 1 base removed from V and 3 bases from J, the gap between germline ends came to 10 bases. This CDR3 reads CASSIARDFYEQYF. CDR3 nucleotide sequence: TGTGCCAGTAGTATAGCCAGGGACTTCTACGAGCAGTACTTC.

A few counts support this clone. J is TRBJ2-6 and V is TRBV10-1; a weak D match, TRBD2 (5 bases). The CDR3 sequence is 16 residues long. Germline CDR1 reads WNHNN; CDR2 reads SYGVQD (reference sequence). V was shortened by 0 bases and J by 0 bases, with 6 bases between the two germline ends. CDR3 sequence reads: CASSESTISGANVLTF. The DNA for the CDR3 is TGCGCCAGCAGTGAGTCGACTATCTCTGGGGCCAACGTCCTGACTTTC.

This clone was detected a few times. This chain links TRBV6-1 with TRBJ2-3; 9 nucleotides match TRBD2. Germline V gene lookup returns CDR1 MNHNS and CDR2 SASEGT. J lost 4 bases, V lost 0 bases, and 5 bases had no gene match. CDR3 length equals 16 residues. DNA of the CDR3: TGTGCCAGCAGTGAAGCTGGCCTAGCGGGATCAGATACGCAGTATTTT. It yields the protein CASSEAGLAGSDTQYF.

The rearrangement joins TRBV27 to TRBJ2-3; 9 bases fit TRBD2. Germline CDR1 reads MNHEY; CDR2 reads SMNVEV (reference sequence). The CDR3 is made up of 15 amino acids. V was pared by 4 bases and J by 3 bases, with 5 bases of the junction left unmatched. Written as DNA, the CDR3 is TGTGCCAGCAGTTATAGCGGGAGTCCGACAGATACGCAGTATTTT. This encodes CASSYSGSPTDTQYF.

This chain links TRBV11-2 with TRBJ2-1, with TRBD2 matching 10 bases. The CDR3 consists of 15 residues. From germline, CDR1 is SGHAT and CDR2 FQNNGV. The V and J ends lost 6 bases and 5 bases, in that order; junction bases with no gene match: 7. The CDR3 loop reads CASRPTSGNHNEQFF. As DNA, the CDR3 is TGTGCCAGCAGACCAACTAGCGGGAATCACAATGAGCAGTTCTTC.

V and J are TRBV6-5 and TRBJ2-7, with D possibly being TRBD2 (5 bases). The CDR3 consists of 13 residues. Germline CDR1 and CDR2: MNHEY and SVGAGI. Trimming left V 2 bases short and J 7 bases short, with 12 bases between. The CDR3 DNA is TGTGCCAGCAGTTACGCGGGCAGCAGGGAGCAGTACTTC. Translated: CASSYAGSREQYF.

V usage is TRBV19 and J usage is TRBJ2-7; the match to TRBD2 covers 12 bases. From germline, CDR1 is LNHDA and CDR2 SQIVND (reference sequence). There are 16 residues in the CDR3. V shed 4 bases and J 5 bases; nucleotides not matched to a gene: 9. CDR3 coding DNA: TGTGCCAGTAGTACTTCTAGCGGGAGGGCCCTCCACGAGCAGTACTTC. It encodes CASSTSSGRALHEQYF.

This chain uses TRBV11-3 with TRBJ2-5; TRBD2 is a possible D gene (5 bases). CDR3 length: 16 residues. Germline CDR1 reads SGHNT; CDR2 reads YENEEA. Trimming shortened V by 1 base and J by 1 base, and 13 bases separated the two germline ends. The chain's CDR3 is CASSLGVRESQETQYF. CDR3 DNA: TGTGCCAGCAGCTTAGGAGTGAGGGAATCCCAAGAGACCCAGTACTTC.

This clone was found a few times. V and J are TRBV27 and TRBJ2-3; the D is unclear. CDR3 size: 11 residues. V shed 5 bases and J shed 3 bases, with 3 bases lying between them. The germline CDR1 and CDR2 sequences are MNHEY and SMNVEV (reference sequence). The CDR3 DNA reads TGTGCCAGCAGTACTACAGATACGCAGTATTTT. Amino acid sequence: CASSTTDTQYF.

V usage is TRBV7-3 and J usage is TRBJ2-5, with D tentatively TRBD1 (5 bases). Looked up from germline, CDR1 is SGHTA and CDR2 is FQGTGA. The CDR3 loop spans 15 amino acids. V was clipped by 1 base and J by 0 bases, with 9 bases between them. CDR3 region: CASSLRGSNQETQYF. As DNA, the CDR3 is TGTGCCAGCAGCTTAAGGGGCAGCAACCAAGAGACCCAGTACTTC.

The chain uses TRBV12-2 and TRBJ2-1; no check of the table's D call, TRBD2, against the DNA was made. TRBV12-2 is tagged as a pseudogene. The length of the CDR3 is 21 residues. Here the CDR3 reads CASRLAPDRLGGDVGYNEQFF. Written as DNA, the CDR3 is TGTGCAAGTCGCTTAGCCCCGGACAGACTCGGGGGGGACGTCGGATACAATGAGCAGTTCTTC.

Only a few counts were recorded for this clone. The chain carries TRBV6-5 and TRBJ1-1; TRBD1 agrees at 8 bases. The V segment lost 5 bases and the J segment 6 bases; nucleotides outside the gene matches: 5. The CDR3 length is 13 residues. Germline assignment: CDR1 MNHEY and CDR2 SVGAGI. CDR3 sequence: CASSRGQAAEAFF. The CDR3 DNA reads TGTGCCAGCAGTCGGGGACAGGCCGCTGAAGCTTTCTTT.

V is TRBV6-1 and J is TRBJ1-2; no definite D call. The CDR3 totals 13 residues. From germline, CDR1 is MNHNS and CDR2 SASEGT. Trimming took 2 bases from V and 3 from J, leaving 7 bases between them. CDR3 DNA: TGTGCCAGCAGTGAATCCGGGGACTATGGCTACACCTTC. It encodes CASSESGDYGYTF.

V is TRBV7-8 and J is TRBJ2-3, with D maybe TRBD2 (6 bases). With 0 bases removed from V and 0 bases from J, the gap between germline ends came to 13 bases. In germline, CDR1 is SGHVS, CDR2 FQNEAQ. The CDR3 has 17 residues. The DNA for the CDR3 is TGTGCCAGCAGCTTAGCCGAACTGGGGACTAGCACAGATACGCAGTATTTT. The encoded protein is CASSLAELGTSTDTQYF.

V gene TRBV19 combines with J gene TRBJ2-2; D not certain. This CDR3 has 13 residues. Germline loops: CDR1 LNHDA, CDR2 SQIVND (reference sequence). Trimming shortened V by 4 bases and J by 2 bases, and 5 bases separated the two germline ends. The CDR3 sequence: CASSTTNTGELFF. The CDR3 region has the DNA TGTGCCAGTAGTACTACCAACACCGGGGAGCTGTTTTTT.

The V gene is TRBV13, the J gene TRBJ2-7; a possible D gene is TRBD1 (5 bases). The CDR3 totals 15 residues. V lost 2 bases and J 1 base, leaving 12 bases between the germline ends. In germline, CDR1 is PRHDT, CDR2 FYEKMQ (reference sequence). CDR3 amino acids: CASSLKAGYSYEQYF. CDR3 coding DNA: TGTGCCAGCAGCTTAAAAGCAGGGTATTCCTACGAGCAGTACTTC.

The genes are TRBV6-4 and TRBJ1-2; 7 bases line up with TRBD1. V shed 0 bases, J shed 8 bases, and the junction held 9 bases outside the gene matches. Germline CDR1 is MRHNA and CDR2 is SNTAGT. The CDR3 is made up of 15 amino acids. Here the CDR3 DNA reads TGTGCCAGCAGTGACTCAGGACAGGCGATCCAGGGCTACACCTTC. Protein product: CASSDSGQAIQGYTF.

The CDR3 sequence: CASSLDRVYGELFF. The DNA for the CDR3 is TGTGCCAGCAGCCTAGACAGGGTGTACGGGGAGCTGTTTTTT. This chain uses TRBV7-9 with TRBJ2-2; TRBD1 matches 7 bases. The CDR3 runs to 14 residues. Trimming at V came to 5 bases and at J to 7 bases, leaving 7 bases not matched to a gene. The germline V gene encodes CDR1 SEHNR and CDR2 FQNEAQ (reference sequence).

V and J are TRBV7-8 and TRBJ2-1; D call uncertain. The germline V gene has CDR1 SGHVS and CDR2 FQNEAQ. The V and J ends lost 2 bases and 15 bases respectively, with 14 bases between them. CDR3 length: 12 residues. The DNA for the CDR3 is TGTGCCAGCAGCTTAACGCTCCGAGCGTCGTTCTTC. This codes for CASSLTLRASFF.

This clone has a single count. The V and J genes are TRBV10-3 and TRBJ2-3; tentatively, D is TRBD2 (5 bases). This CDR3 region has 13 residues. Per the germline V gene, CDR1 is ENHRY and CDR2 is SYGVKD. V gave up 8 bases and J gave up 2 bases, with 11 bases separating them. The CDR3 loop reads CAIRGPITDTQYF. DNA for the CDR3: TGTGCCATCCGGGGTCCGATCACAGATACGCAGTATTTT.

The genes are TRBV6-4 and TRBJ1-2; 8 nucleotides match TRBD1. The germline V gene encodes CDR1 MRHNA and CDR2 SNTAGT. Trimming cost V 4 bases and J 4 bases; bases outside gene matches: 8. There are 15 residues in the CDR3. Written as DNA, the CDR3 is TGTGCCAGCAGTGCCTTCCAGGGGGCTATCTATGGCTACACCTTC. It yields the protein CASSAFQGAIYGYTF.

The chain uses TRBV30 and TRBJ2-1; TRBD2 matches at 10 bases. Germline CDR1 and CDR2: GTSNPN and SVGIG (reference sequence). This CDR3 has 15 residues. V was pared by 2 bases and J by 2 bases, with 3 bases of the junction left unmatched. For the CDR3, the DNA is TGTGCCTGGAGTCCTCTAGCGGGAGCCTACAATGAGCAGTTCTTC. This gives the protein CAWSPLAGAYNEQFF.

The CDR3: CASSNTGVWGYTF. The DNA of the CDR3 is TGTGCCAGCAGTAACACAGGGGTCTGGGGCTACACCTTC. J is TRBJ1-2 and V is TRBV6-5; TRBD1 aligns across 7 bases. From germline, CDR1 is MNHEY and CDR2 SVGAGI. After removal of 5 bases from V and 8 bases from J, the junction contained 8 bases not matched to a gene. The CDR3 loop spans 13 amino acids.

The chain has TRBV29-1 and TRBJ1-2; D possibly corresponds to TRBD1 (6 bases). Germline V gives CDR1 SQVTM, CDR2 ANQGSEA. The CDR3 covers 12 residues. Trimming cost V 3 bases and J 6 bases, with 11 bases left between them. This CDR3 is CSVDSRGDGYTF. The CDR3 DNA is TGCAGCGTTGACTCCAGGGGTGATGGCTACACCTTC.